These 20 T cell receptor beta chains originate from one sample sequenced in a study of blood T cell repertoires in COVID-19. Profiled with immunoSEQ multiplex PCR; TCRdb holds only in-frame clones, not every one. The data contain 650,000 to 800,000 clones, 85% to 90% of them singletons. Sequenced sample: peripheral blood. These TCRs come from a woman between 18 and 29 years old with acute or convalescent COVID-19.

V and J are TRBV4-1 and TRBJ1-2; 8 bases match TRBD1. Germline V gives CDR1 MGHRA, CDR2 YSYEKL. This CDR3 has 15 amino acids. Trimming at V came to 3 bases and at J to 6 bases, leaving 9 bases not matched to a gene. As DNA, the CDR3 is TGCGCCAGCAGCCATTCCCCGGGACAGGTAAATGGCTACACCTTC. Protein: CASSHSPGQVNGYTF.

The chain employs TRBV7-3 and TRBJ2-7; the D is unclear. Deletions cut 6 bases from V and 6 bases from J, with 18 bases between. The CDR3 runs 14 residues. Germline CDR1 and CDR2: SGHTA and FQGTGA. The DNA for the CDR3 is TGTGCCAGCAGGAAAACCGGGTCAGACGGCGAGCAGTACTTC. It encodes CASRKTGSDGEQYF.

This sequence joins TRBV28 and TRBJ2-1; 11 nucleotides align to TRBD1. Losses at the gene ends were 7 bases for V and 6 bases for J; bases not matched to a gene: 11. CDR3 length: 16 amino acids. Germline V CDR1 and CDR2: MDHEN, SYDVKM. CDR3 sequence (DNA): TGTGCCAGCACCCCGAGGAGAGGACAGGGGGCCAATGAGCAGTTCTTC. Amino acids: CASTPRRGQGANEQFF.

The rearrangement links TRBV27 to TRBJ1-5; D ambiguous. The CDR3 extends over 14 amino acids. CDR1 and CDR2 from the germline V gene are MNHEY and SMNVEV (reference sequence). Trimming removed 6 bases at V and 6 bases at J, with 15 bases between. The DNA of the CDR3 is TGTGCCAGCAGCCCTCGGAGGTCCAGTCAGCCCCAGCATTTT. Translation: CASSPRRSSQPQHF.

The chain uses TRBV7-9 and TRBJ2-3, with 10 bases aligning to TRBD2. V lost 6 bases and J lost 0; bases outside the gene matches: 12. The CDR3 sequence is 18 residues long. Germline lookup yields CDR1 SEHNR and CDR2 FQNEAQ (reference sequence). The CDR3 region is CASSQTGLARSSTDTQYF. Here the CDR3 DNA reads TGTGCCAGCAGTCAGACGGGACTAGCGAGGTCTAGCACAGATACGCAGTATTTT.

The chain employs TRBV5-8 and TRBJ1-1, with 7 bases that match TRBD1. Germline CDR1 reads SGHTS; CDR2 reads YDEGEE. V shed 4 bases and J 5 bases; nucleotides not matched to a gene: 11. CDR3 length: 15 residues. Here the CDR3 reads CASSRQGSVRTEAFF. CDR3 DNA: TGTGCCAGCAGCAGACAGGGCTCGGTCAGGACTGAAGCTTTCTTT. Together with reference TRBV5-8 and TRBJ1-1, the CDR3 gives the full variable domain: EAGVTQSPTHLIKTRGQQATLRCSPISGHTSVYWYQQALGLGLQFLLWYDEGEERNRGNFPPRFSGRQFPNYSSELNVNALELEDSALYLCASSRQGSVRTEAFFGQGTRLTVV.

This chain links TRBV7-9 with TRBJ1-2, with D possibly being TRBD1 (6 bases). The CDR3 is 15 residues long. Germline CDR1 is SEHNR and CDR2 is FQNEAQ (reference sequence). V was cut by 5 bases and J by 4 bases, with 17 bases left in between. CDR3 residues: CASSDGTGTPYGYTF. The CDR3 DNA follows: TGTGCCAGCAGCGACGGAACCGGGACACCCTATGGCTACACCTTC.

CDR3 residues: CAISESLGQSYGYTF. The CDR3 region has the DNA TGTGCCATCAGTGAGTCGCTCGGACAAAGCTATGGCTACACCTTC. The V and J genes are TRBV10-3 and TRBJ1-2; D may be TRBD1 (5 bases). CDR1 is ENHRY and CDR2 is SYGVKD in the germline V gene. This CDR3 is built from 15 residues. V dropped 0 bases and J dropped 4 bases, with 12 bases sitting between them.

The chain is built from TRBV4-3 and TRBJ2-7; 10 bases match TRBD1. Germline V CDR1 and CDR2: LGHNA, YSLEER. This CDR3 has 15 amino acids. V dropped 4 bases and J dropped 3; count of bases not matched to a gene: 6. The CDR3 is CASSPQGTGDYEQYF. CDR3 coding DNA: TGCGCCAGCAGCCCACAAGGGACAGGGGACTACGAGCAGTACTTC.

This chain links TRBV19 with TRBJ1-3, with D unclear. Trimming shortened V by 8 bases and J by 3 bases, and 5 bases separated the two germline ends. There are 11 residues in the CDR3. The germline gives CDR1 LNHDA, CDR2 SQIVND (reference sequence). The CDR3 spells CASVFGNTIYF. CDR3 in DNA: TGTGCCAGTGTCTTTGGAAACACCATATATTTT.

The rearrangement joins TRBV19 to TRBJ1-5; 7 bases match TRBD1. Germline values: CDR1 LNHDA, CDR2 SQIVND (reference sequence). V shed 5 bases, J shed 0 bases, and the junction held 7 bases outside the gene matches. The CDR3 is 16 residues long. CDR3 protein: CASSFGDRDSNQPQHF. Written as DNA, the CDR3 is TGTGCCAGTAGTTTTGGCGACAGGGATAGCAATCAGCCCCAGCATTTT.

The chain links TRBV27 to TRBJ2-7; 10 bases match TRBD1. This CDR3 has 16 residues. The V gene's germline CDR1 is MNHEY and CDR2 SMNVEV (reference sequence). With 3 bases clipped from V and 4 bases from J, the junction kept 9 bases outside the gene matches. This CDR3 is CASSFGWGQGLYEQYF. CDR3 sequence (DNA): TGTGCCAGCAGTTTCGGTTGGGGACAGGGGCTATACGAGCAGTACTTC.

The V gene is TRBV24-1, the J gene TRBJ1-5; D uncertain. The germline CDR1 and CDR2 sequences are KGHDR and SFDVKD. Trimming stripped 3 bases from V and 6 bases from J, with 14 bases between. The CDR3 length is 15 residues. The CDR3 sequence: CATSDPSLGGQPQHF. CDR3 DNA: TGTGCCACCAGTGATCCATCACTGGGAGGTCAGCCCCAGCATTTT.

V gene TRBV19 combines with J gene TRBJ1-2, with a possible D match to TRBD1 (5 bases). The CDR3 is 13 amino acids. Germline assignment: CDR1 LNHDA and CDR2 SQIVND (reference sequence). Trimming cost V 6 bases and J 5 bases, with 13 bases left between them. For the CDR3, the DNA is TGTGCCAGTAGATCGCAGACAGTGTATGGCTACACCTTC. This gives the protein CASRSQTVYGYTF.

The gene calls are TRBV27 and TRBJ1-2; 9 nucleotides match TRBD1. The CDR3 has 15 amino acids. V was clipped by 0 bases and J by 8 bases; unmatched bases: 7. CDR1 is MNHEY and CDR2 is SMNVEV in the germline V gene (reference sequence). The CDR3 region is CASSLSGTGISGYTF. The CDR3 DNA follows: TGTGCCAGCAGTTTATCCGGGACAGGGATTTCGGGCTACACCTTC.

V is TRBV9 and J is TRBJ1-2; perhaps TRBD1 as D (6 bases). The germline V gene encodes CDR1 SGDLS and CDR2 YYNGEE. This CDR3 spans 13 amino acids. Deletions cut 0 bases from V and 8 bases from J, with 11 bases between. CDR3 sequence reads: CASSVDLRGGYTF. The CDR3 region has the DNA TGTGCCAGCAGCGTAGATCTGAGGGGGGGCTACACCTTC.

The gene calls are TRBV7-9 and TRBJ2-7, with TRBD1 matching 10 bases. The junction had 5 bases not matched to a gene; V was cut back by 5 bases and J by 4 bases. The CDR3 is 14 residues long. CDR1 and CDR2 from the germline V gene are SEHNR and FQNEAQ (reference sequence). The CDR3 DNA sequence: TGTGCCAGCAGCCACCGGGGACAGGGGTACGAGCAGTACTTC. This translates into CASSHRGQGYEQYF.

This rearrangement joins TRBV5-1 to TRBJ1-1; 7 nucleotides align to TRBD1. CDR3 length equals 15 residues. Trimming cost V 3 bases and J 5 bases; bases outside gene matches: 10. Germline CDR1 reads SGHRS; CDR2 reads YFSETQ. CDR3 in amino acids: CASSSGRGGKTEAFF. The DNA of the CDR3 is TGCGCCAGCAGCTCTGGAAGAGGGGGCAAGACTGAAGCTTTCTTT.

CDR3 protein: CSVEKGQGWGYTF. Here the CDR3 DNA reads TGCAGCGTAGAAAAGGGACAGGGTTGGGGCTACACCTTC. The gene calls are TRBV29-1 and TRBJ1-2, with 9 positions matching TRBD1. The CDR3 is 13 amino acids. J gave up 8 bases and V 6 bases, and 10 bases lay outside the gene matches. The germline CDR1 and CDR2 sequences are SQVTM and ANQGSEA.

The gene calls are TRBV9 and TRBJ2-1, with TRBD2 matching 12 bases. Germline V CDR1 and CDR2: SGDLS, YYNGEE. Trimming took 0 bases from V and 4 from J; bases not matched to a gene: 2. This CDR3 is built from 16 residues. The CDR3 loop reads CASSVGLAGAYNEQFF. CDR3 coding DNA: TGTGCCAGCAGCGTAGGACTAGCGGGGGCATACAATGAGCAGTTCTTC.